The 32 T cell receptor beta chains presented below share a single source sample, sequenced in a study of blood T cell repertoires in COVID-19. Here immunoSEQ multiplex PCR was the method, and the copy in TCRdb shows in-frame clones only, minus some. This table has about 260,000 clones, approximately 82% appearing once. Sequenced input: peripheral blood. These receptors were collected from a man in his sixties who had recovered from COVID-19.

This chain connects TRBV28 to TRBJ1-2, with D possibly being TRBD1 (6 bases). The V and J ends lost 7 bases and 2 bases respectively, with 11 bases between them. There are 13 residues in the CDR3. CDR1 MDHEN and CDR2 SYDVKM come from the germline V gene. In nucleotides, the CDR3 is TGTGCCAGCAACAACGACAGGAACTATGGCTACACCTTC. Protein product: CASNNDRNYGYTF.

This chain uses TRBV4-1 with TRBJ2-5; weak D call: TRBD1 (5 bases). Germline loops: CDR1 MGHRA, CDR2 YSYEKL. Trimming took 4 bases from V and 5 from J, leaving 11 bases between them. The CDR3 has 13 residues. CDR3 loop: CASSPQVLETQYF. Written as DNA, the CDR3 is TGCGCCAGCAGCCCACAGGTTTTGGAGACCCAGTACTTC.

This clone was recorded once. The genes are TRBV10-1 and TRBJ1-4; 8 bases are shared with TRBD1. The CDR3 runs to 19 residues. V dropped 8 bases and J dropped 3; count of bases not matched to a gene: 20. CDR1 and CDR2 (germline): WNHNN, SYGVQD (reference sequence). The CDR3 here is CASWAHRDRPAEANEKLFF. In DNA, the CDR3 is TGCGCCAGCTGGGCCCACCGGGACAGGCCAGCGGAGGCTAATGAAAAACTGTTTTTT.

The chain joins TRBV18 to TRBJ2-6; unclear D gene. In germline, CDR1 is KGHSH, CDR2 LQKENI. V was cut by 1 base and J by 1 base, with 5 bases left in between. This CDR3 has 15 amino acids. The CDR3: CASSPQRSGANVLTF. The DNA of the CDR3 is TGTGCCAGCTCACCACAGAGATCTGGGGCCAACGTCCTGACTTTC.

V and J are TRBV5-4 and TRBJ2-5; the match to TRBD1 covers 9 bases. Trimming cost V 2 bases and J 6 bases; bases outside gene matches: 5. Germline V gene lookup returns CDR1 SGHNT and CDR2 YYREEE (reference sequence). The CDR3 has 14 residues. The CDR3 nucleotides read TGTGCCAGCAGCTTTGAACAGGGGGCGCAGACCCAGTACTTC. Its protein is CASSFEQGAQTQYF.

This clone has a handful of counts. The chain is built from TRBV3-1 (or the pseudogene TRBV3-2) and TRBJ2-2, with D unresolved. CDR3 length: 15 amino acids. Germline V gene data show CDR1 as LGHDT and CDR2 as YNNKEL (reference sequence). V was cut by 1 base and J by 0 bases, with 6 bases left in between. CDR3 sequence: CASSQGASNTGELFF. The CDR3 nucleotides read TGTGCCAGCAGCCAAGGGGCCTCGAACACCGGGGAGCTGTTTTTT.

The chain has TRBV24-1 and TRBJ2-5, with 8 bases that match TRBD2. CDR3 length: 18 residues. Germline V gives CDR1 KGHDR, CDR2 SFDVKD. Germline trimming cut 1 base from V and 1 base from J; bases unmatched to any gene: 10. For the CDR3, the DNA is TGTGCCACCAGTGATTTTGCTCATAGCGGGGAAATCCAAGAGACCCAGTACTTC. This translates into CATSDFAHSGEIQETQYF.

Only one count was recorded for this clone. The rearrangement joins TRBV7-9 to TRBJ1-1; TRBD1 matches 8 bases. The CDR3 is 14 residues long. Trimming at V came to 7 bases and at J to 5 bases, leaving 9 bases not matched to a gene. Germline-derived CDR1 and CDR2 are SEHNR and FQNEAQ (reference sequence). The CDR3: CASNFAGGKTEAFF. CDR3 bases: TGTGCCAGCAATTTCGCAGGGGGCAAAACTGAAGCTTTCTTT.

This clone was counted a few times. The V call is TRBV18, the J call TRBJ1-2; TRBD1 aligns across 7 bases. V lost 6 bases and J lost 6; bases outside the gene matches: 7. The CDR3 spans 13 residues. Germline V CDR1 and CDR2: KGHSH, LQKENI. The CDR3 bases are TGTGCCAGCTCCCCGGGACAGTATCATGGCTACACCTTC. It codes for CASSPGQYHGYTF.

This clone was recorded once. The chain recombines TRBV5-1 with TRBJ2-1, with 12 bases identical to TRBD2. J lost 6 bases, V lost 2 bases, and 3 bases had no gene match. CDR1 and CDR2 from the germline V gene are SGHRS and YFSETQ. This CDR3 comprises 15 residues. Here the CDR3 reads CASSFGLAGLNEQFF. CDR3 nucleotides: TGCGCCAGCAGCTTTGGACTAGCGGGGCTCAATGAGCAGTTCTTC.

This clone was recorded a few times. The V call is TRBV5-1, the J call TRBJ2-7, with D possibly matching TRBD2 (5 bases). Trimming removed 0 bases from V and 4 bases from J, with 14 bases in between. Germline lookup yields CDR1 SGHRS and CDR2 YFSETQ. The CDR3 contains 15 residues. The CDR3 DNA follows: TGCGCCAGCAGCTTGGCCGAGGGCTCCGTTTACGAGCAGTACTTC. It is translated as CASSLAEGSVYEQYF.

The chain combines TRBV15 with TRBJ2-4; D is perhaps TRBD2 (5 bases). CDR3 length: 15 residues. Germline V gene sequence: CDR1 LNHNV, CDR2 YYDKDF (reference sequence). The V and J ends lost 0 bases and 5 bases respectively, with 11 bases between them. In DNA form, the CDR3 reads TGTGCCACCAGCAGAGATTTGAGGGCAGAAAACATTCAGTACTTC. Its protein product is CATSRDLRAENIQYF.

This sequence joins TRBV19 and TRBJ2-1, with 9 bases fitting TRBD2. CDR3 length: 16 residues. Germline V gene data show CDR1 as LNHDA and CDR2 as SQIVND (reference sequence). The trim removed 4 bases at V and 0 bases at J, leaving 4 bases unmatched. The CDR3 sequence: CASSKAGGVSYNEQFF. The CDR3 bases are TGTGCCAGTAGTAAAGCGGGAGGTGTCTCCTACAATGAGCAGTTCTTC.

The chain has TRBV5-6 and TRBJ2-7; TRBD1 matches 7 bases. V shed 2 bases and J 6 bases; nucleotides not matched to a gene: 8. Germline assignment: CDR1 SGHDT and CDR2 YYEEEE. CDR3 size: 14 residues. Here the CDR3 reads CASSLMTGNAEQYF. The CDR3 DNA is TGTGCCAGCAGCTTAATGACAGGGAACGCCGAGCAGTACTTC.

This sequence joins TRBV24-1 and TRBJ1-5, with 8 bases that match TRBD1. Germline V gene lookup returns CDR1 KGHDR and CDR2 SFDVKD. With 7 bases clipped from V and 8 bases from J, the junction kept 15 bases outside the gene matches. CDR3 size: 16 residues. The CDR3: CATRGPDRAIRKPQHF. DNA for the CDR3: TGTGCCACCAGGGGGCCGGACAGGGCTATCAGGAAGCCCCAGCATTTT.

This chain links TRBV7-2 with TRBJ2-1, with 14 bases matching TRBD2. From germline, CDR1 is SGHTA and CDR2 FQGNSA. This CDR3 spans 19 amino acids. With V trimmed by 5 bases and J by 1 base, 10 bases remained unmatched. The CDR3 DNA is TGTGCCAGCAGCCAACCGACTAGCGGGGGGGCTGGATCCTACAATGAGCAGTTCTTC. Translating gives CASSQPTSGGAGSYNEQFF.

The chain combines TRBV6-5 with TRBJ1-2; 8 bases agree with TRBD1. The CDR3 is made up of 14 amino acids. Looked up from germline, CDR1 is MNHEY and CDR2 is SVGAGI. V trimming: 5 bases; J trimming: 7 bases; junction bases outside the gene matches: 9. CDR3 residues: CASSPPQGGGGYTF. The CDR3 nucleotides are TGTGCCAGCAGTCCCCCACAGGGGGGAGGTGGCTACACCTTC.

This rearrangement joins TRBV13 to TRBJ1-6; a possible D gene is TRBD1 (6 bases). CDR1 is PRHDT, CDR2 FYEKMQ, per germline (reference sequence). The CDR3 has 14 amino acids. Trimming shortened V by 3 bases and J by 9 bases, and 12 bases separated the two germline ends. The CDR3 bases are TGTGCCAGCAGCTTGCAGGGGTGGTCTTCACCCCTCCACTTT. It encodes CASSLQGWSSPLHF. The full variable domain, rest sourced from reference TRBV13 and TRBJ1-6, is AAGVIQSPRHLIKEKRETATLKCYPIPRHDTVYWYQQGPGQDPQFLISFYEKMQSDKGSIPDRFSAQQFSDYHSELNMSSLELGDSALYFCASSLQGWSSPLHFGNGTRLTVT.

V is TRBV6-6 and J is TRBJ1-5; D perhaps matches TRBD1 (5 bases). In germline, CDR1 is MNHNY, CDR2 SVGAGI (reference sequence). This CDR3 is 13 amino acids long. The V end was cut by 6 bases, the J end by 4 bases, with 10 bases between. CDR3: CASSNRQNQPQHF. The CDR3 DNA reads as TGTGCCAGCAGCAATAGACAGAATCAGCCCCAGCATTTT.

J is TRBJ2-3 and V is TRBV24-1; tentatively, D is TRBD1 (5 bases). Trimming left V 7 bases short and J 6 bases short, with 19 bases between. In germline, CDR1 is KGHDR, CDR2 SFDVKD. The CDR3 extends over 15 amino acids. CDR3 nucleotides: TGTGCCACCAGCTTTCGACAGAGGTTAGCTGATACGCAGTATTTT. It yields the protein CATSFRQRLADTQYF.

The genes are TRBV24-1 and TRBJ2-1, with a tentative D call TRBD1 (5 bases). Trimming removed 5 bases from V and 2 bases from J, with 12 bases in between. The germline V gene encodes CDR1 KGHDR and CDR2 SFDVKD. The CDR3 covers 15 residues. The CDR3 DNA reads as TGTGCCACCAGTGGTGCAGGGTCCGCCTACAATGAGCAGTTCTTC. As protein: CATSGAGSAYNEQFF.

The V gene is TRBV7-9, the J gene TRBJ2-3, with 10 bases aligning to TRBD2. The CDR3 is made up of 18 amino acids. V shed 2 bases and J 1 base; nucleotides not matched to a gene: 9. From germline, CDR1 is SEHNR and CDR2 FQNEAQ (reference sequence). The CDR3 region is CASSLPPRLAGRTDTQYF. CDR3 in DNA: TGTGCCAGCAGCTTACCCCCCAGACTAGCGGGCCGCACAGATACGCAGTATTTT.

The chain uses TRBV6-4 and TRBJ1-5, with D maybe TRBD1 (5 bases). The germline V and J ends were trimmed by 5 bases and 3 bases, with 14 bases remaining between them. In germline, CDR1 is MRHNA, CDR2 SNTAGT. The CDR3 runs to 15 residues. CDR3 nucleotides: TGTGCCAGCAGTACTATAACAGGATCCAATCAGCCCCAGCATTTT. Translation: CASSTITGSNQPQHF.

The rearrangement links TRBV7-8 to TRBJ2-5; D is undetermined. The CDR3 is made up of 15 amino acids. Germline lookup yields CDR1 SGHVS and CDR2 FQNEAQ. V was pared by 5 bases and J by 7 bases, with 20 bases between. The CDR3, as DNA: TGTGCCAGCAGCGGTGATTTGGCTCTACGGGTGACCCAGTACTTC. It is translated as CASSGDLALRVTQYF.

The V and J genes are TRBV27 and TRBJ2-7; 11 bases are shared with TRBD2. Germline V CDR1 and CDR2: MNHEY, SMNVEV (reference sequence). J lost 5 bases, V lost 6 bases, and 9 bases had no gene match. CDR3 length equals 15 residues. This chain's CDR3 is CASSPTSGEQDEQYF. CDR3 nucleotides: TGTGCCAGCAGCCCGACTAGCGGGGAGCAGGACGAGCAGTACTTC.

This chain connects TRBV5-1 to TRBJ1-2; TRBD1 matches at 8 bases. V lost 0 bases, J lost 8 bases, and 3 bases stayed unmatched. This CDR3 spans 13 amino acids. Germline lookup yields CDR1 SGHRS and CDR2 YFSETQ. CDR3 DNA sequence: TGCGCCAGCAGCTTGGGGACAGGGAAGGGCTACACCTTC. It is translated as CASSLGTGKGYTF.

This clone was seen only a few times. The rearrangement uses TRBV5-4 and TRBJ1-4, with 9 bases matching TRBD1. Germline CDR1 SGHNT, CDR2 YYREEE (reference sequence). V dropped 0 bases and J dropped 8; count of bases not matched to a gene: 2. This CDR3 is built from 14 residues. The CDR3 DNA sequence: TGTGCCAGCAGCTTGGACAGGGGGCAAGAAAAACTGTTTTTT. Its translation is CASSLDRGQEKLFF.

A few counts support this clone. V and J are TRBV30 and TRBJ1-3; D is perhaps TRBD1 (6 bases). This CDR3 is built from 15 residues. Germline values: CDR1 GTSNPN, CDR2 SVGIG (reference sequence). The V end lost 2 bases, the J end lost 4 bases, and 15 bases lay between the germline ends. CDR3 bases: TGTGCCTGGAGTTTCTCAGGGGCGTACGGAAACACCATATATTTT. Its protein is CAWSFSGAYGNTIYF.

The chain recombines TRBV24-1 with TRBJ2-2; maybe TRBD2 (5 bases). The CDR3 length is 15 residues. Germline lookup yields CDR1 KGHDR and CDR2 SFDVKD. V lost 5 bases to trimming and J lost 4 bases, with 13 bases between them. CDR3 residues: CATSGAGDGTGELFF. CDR3 DNA sequence: TGTGCCACCAGTGGGGCGGGTGATGGCACCGGGGAGCTGTTTTTT.

J is TRBJ2-3 and V is TRBV19; D not certain. CDR3 length: 15 residues. Per the germline V gene, CDR1 is LNHDA and CDR2 is SQIVND (reference sequence). The V and J ends lost 3 bases and 4 bases respectively, with 14 bases between them. The CDR3 loop reads CASSMYGWSPDTQYF. DNA for the CDR3: TGTGCCAGTAGTATGTACGGGTGGAGCCCAGATACGCAGTATTTT.

This clone was detected only once. The chain uses TRBV25-1 and TRBJ2-1; D may be TRBD2 (6 bases). Trimming took off 4 bases at V and 0 bases at J, with 10 bases between the two ends. The germline gives CDR1 MGHDK, CDR2 SYGVNS. The CDR3 has 15 residues. The CDR3 region has the DNA TGTGCCAGCAGTGTTAGCGGTCCCTCCTACAATGAGCAGTTCTTC. Translation gives CASSVSGPSYNEQFF.

This clone was observed a single time. This sequence joins TRBV5-5 and TRBJ1-6, with D perhaps matching TRBD1 (5 bases). The V gene's germline CDR1 is SGHKS and CDR2 YYEKEE (reference sequence). The CDR3 runs to 18 residues. Trimming stripped 4 bases from V and 5 bases from J, with 22 bases between. The CDR3 DNA sequence: TGTGCCAGCAGCCCGGAGCCAACGGGTCCAGGGAATAATTCACCCCTCCACTTT. Protein sequence: CASSPEPTGPGNNSPLHF. The full variable domain, rest sourced from reference TRBV5-5 and TRBJ1-6, is DAGVTQSPTHLIKTRGQQVTLRCSPISGHKSVSWYQQVLGQGPQFIFQYYEKEERGRGNFPDRFSARQFPNYSSELNVNALLLGDSALYLCASSPEPTGPGNNSPLHFGNGTRLTVT.